These 22 T cell receptor beta chains originate from one sample sequenced in a study of blood T cell repertoires in COVID-19. Clones were sequenced by immunoSEQ multiplex PCR, and TCRdb holds only the in-frame ones, with some missing. The repertoire consists of tens of thousands of clones, with approximately 90% occurring once and the leading ten covering about 2.3%. Sample: peripheral blood. The receptors originated from a human donor with active COVID-19. The donor label of this sample is uncertain.

The J gene is TRBJ1-1, the V gene TRBV7-9, with D possibly matching TRBD1 (6 bases). The CDR3 spans 16 residues. Germline V gene lookup returns CDR1 SEHNR and CDR2 FQNEAQ (reference sequence). V lost 0 bases, J lost 5 bases, and 16 bases lay in between. The CDR3 DNA reads as TGTGCCAGCAGCTTAGCGCTTGGGGGCGTGAGGACTGAAGCTTTCTTT. This encodes CASSLALGGVRTEAFF.

The V gene is TRBV25-1, the J gene TRBJ1-1; D is perhaps TRBD1 (6 bases). This CDR3 is built from 17 residues. CDR1 MGHDK and CDR2 SYGVNS come from the germline V gene. V lost 6 bases and J lost 0, with 20 bases in between. The CDR3 DNA is TGTGCCAGCAGCCCCGGGCCCCGGACAGTCCTGAACACTGAAGCTTTCTTT. Protein product: CASSPGPRTVLNTEAFF.

The V gene is TRBV6-1, the J gene TRBJ2-1; TRBD1 matches 8 bases. The CDR3 is 14 residues long. Germline CDR1 MNHNS, CDR2 SASEGT. Unmatched junction bases numbered 6, after V lost 3 bases and J lost 8 bases. Here the CDR3 reads CASSEDRELDEQFF. The DNA of the CDR3 is TGTGCCAGCAGTGAGGACAGGGAATTGGATGAGCAGTTCTTC.

In DNA form, the CDR3 reads TGTGCCAGCAGGGAGAGGATACGTGAAAAACTGTTTTTT. It specifies CASRERIREKLFF. The J gene is TRBJ1-4, the V gene TRBV28; D unclear. V dropped 6 bases and J dropped 7 bases, with 12 bases sitting between them. In germline, CDR1 is MDHEN, CDR2 SYDVKM. The CDR3 consists of 13 residues.

The chain combines TRBV6-5 with TRBJ1-2; 10 bases fit TRBD1. In germline, CDR1 is MNHEY, CDR2 SVGAGI. The CDR3 totals 14 residues. With V trimmed by 6 bases and J by 7 bases, 8 bases remained unmatched. This chain's CDR3 is CASRPTGTGVGYTF. CDR3 coding DNA: TGTGCCAGCAGACCTACCGGGACAGGGGTTGGCTACACCTTC.

CDR3 sequence reads: CASSYAGQGTLSSYEQYF. The DNA for the CDR3 is TGTGCCAGCAGTTACGCGGGACAGGGGACACTAAGCTCCTACGAGCAGTACTTC. The gene calls are TRBV6-2 or TRBV6-3 and TRBJ2-7; 10 bases are a match to TRBD1. Germline lookup yields CDR1 MNHEY and CDR2 SVGEGT. The CDR3 has 18 residues. Trimming took 2 bases from V and 0 from J; bases not matched to a gene: 10.

V and J are TRBV5-1 and TRBJ1-4, with D possibly matching TRBD1 (6 bases). In germline, CDR1 is SGHRS, CDR2 YFSETQ. V shed 0 bases and J shed 7 bases, with 10 bases lying between them. This CDR3 has 14 residues. CDR3 protein: CASSLEQGVEKLFF. Written as DNA, the CDR3 is TGCGCCAGCAGCTTGGAACAGGGAGTTGAAAAACTGTTTTTT.

This chain uses TRBV5-4 with TRBJ1-4, with 11 bases lining up with TRBD1. Trimming took 4 bases from V and 4 from J; bases not matched to a gene: 6. The CDR3 sequence is 16 residues long. Germline values: CDR1 SGHNT, CDR2 YYREEE (reference sequence). The CDR3 reads CASSAGTGGINEKLFF. CDR3 coding DNA: TGTGCCAGCAGCGCCGGGACAGGGGGTATTAATGAAAAACTGTTTTTT.

The rearrangement uses TRBV7-2 and TRBJ1-1; 8 bases agree with TRBD1. V shed 3 bases and J 5 bases; nucleotides not matched to a gene: 11. The CDR3 sequence is 16 residues long. Germline V gene data show CDR1 as SGHTA and CDR2 as FQGNSA. The CDR3 spells CASSFQRRTGRTEAFF. The CDR3 DNA follows: TGTGCCAGCAGCTTCCAGCGCAGGACAGGGAGAACTGAAGCTTTCTTT.

V gene TRBV10-1 combines with J gene TRBJ1-6; possible D gene TRBD1, 5 bases. Germline lookup yields CDR1 WNHNN and CDR2 SYGVQD (reference sequence). The CDR3 contains 18 residues. Trimming left V 7 bases short and J 5 bases short, with 24 bases between. The CDR3 loop is CASTLISERQTHNSPLHF. The CDR3 DNA follows: TGCGCCAGCACTTTAATCTCCGAGCGACAGACTCATAATTCACCCCTCCACTTT.

This clone has a single count. The gene calls are TRBV2 and TRBJ2-7, with 12 bases that match TRBD1. V shed 7 bases, J shed 6 bases, and the junction held 4 bases outside the gene matches. The CDR3 is made up of 13 amino acids. Germline V gene lookup returns CDR1 SNHLY and CDR2 FYNNEI. CDR3 in amino acids: CASNRDRGREQYF. As DNA, the CDR3 is TGTGCCAGCAACCGGGACAGGGGGCGCGAGCAGTACTTC.

V and J are TRBV10-1 and TRBJ2-7; 8 nucleotides line up with TRBD1. The germline CDR1 and CDR2 sequences are WNHNN and SYGVQD (reference sequence). The V segment lost 2 bases and the J segment 4 bases; nucleotides outside the gene matches: 10. This CDR3 has 16 residues. The CDR3 nucleotides are TGCGCCAGCAGTGAGAACCAGGGGGCCGCTCCTTACGAGCAGTACTTC. It codes for CASSENQGAAPYEQYF.

This chain joins TRBV7-7 and TRBJ1-1; D is unclear. Germline-derived CDR1 and CDR2 are SSHAT and FNYEAQ (reference sequence). The CDR3 extends over 13 amino acids. Trimming pared 3 bases from V and 2 bases from J, leaving 7 bases between. CDR3 amino acids: CASSFTDNTEAFF. DNA for the CDR3: TGTGCCAGCAGCTTCACAGATAACACTGAAGCTTTCTTT.

The chain links TRBV4-3 to TRBJ1-4; D gene uncertain. The V gene's germline CDR1 is LGHNA and CDR2 YSLEER. V was pared by 3 bases and J by 6 bases, with 8 bases between. The CDR3 spans 13 residues. As DNA, the CDR3 is TGCGCCAGCAGCCAGGGCAATTATGAAAAACTGTTTTTT. It codes for CASSQGNYEKLFF.

This clone was counted a single time. The rearrangement joins TRBV5-1 to TRBJ1-4; 8 positions agree with TRBD1. The ends lost 3 bases at V and 7 bases at J; junction bases unmatched: 14. The CDR3 totals 17 residues. Germline CDR1 and CDR2: SGHRS and YFSETQ. CDR3 amino acids: CASSSLLRQGRREKLFF. The CDR3 nucleotides are TGCGCCAGCAGCTCCTTATTACGACAGGGGAGGCGTGAAAAACTGTTTTTT.

The chain recombines TRBV27 with TRBJ1-1; 7 nucleotides align to TRBD1. After removal of 6 bases from V and 4 bases from J, the junction contained 8 bases not matched to a gene. Looked up from germline, CDR1 is MNHEY and CDR2 is SMNVEV (reference sequence). CDR3 size: 14 residues. The CDR3 DNA sequence: TGTGCCAGCAGCTCCGGGACAGTGGTCACTGAAGCTTTCTTT. Amino acids: CASSSGTVVTEAFF.

This chain uses TRBV28 with TRBJ2-7; D is unresolved. Germline loops: CDR1 MDHEN, CDR2 SYDVKM. V shed 2 bases and J shed 4 bases, with 9 bases lying between them. This CDR3 is 13 amino acids long. CDR3 protein: CASSLVQAYEQYF. The CDR3 DNA sequence: TGTGCCAGCAGTTTAGTTCAGGCTTACGAGCAGTACTTC.

The chain recombines TRBV11-2 with TRBJ2-7; TRBD1 matches 9 bases. The CDR3 has 15 residues. Germline lookup yields CDR1 SGHAT and CDR2 FQNNGV. The V and J ends lost 7 bases and 3 bases, in that order; junction bases with no gene match: 10. CDR3 sequence reads: CASTQDRGFIYEQYF. Written as DNA, the CDR3 is TGTGCCAGCACCCAGGACAGGGGTTTCATCTACGAGCAGTACTTC.

The V call is TRBV5-1, the J call TRBJ2-3; the D gene is possibly TRBD2 (5 bases). The CDR3 consists of 16 residues. Germline-derived CDR1 and CDR2 are SGHRS and YFSETQ. V lost 6 bases to trimming and J lost 4 bases, with 21 bases between them. CDR3 DNA sequence: TGCGCCAGCAAGATCGGGGATCCTAATTACCCAGATACGCAGTATTTT. Its translation is CASKIGDPNYPDTQYF.

V gene TRBV5-6 combines with J gene TRBJ2-3, with a tentative D call TRBD2 (5 bases). Looked up from germline, CDR1 is SGHDT and CDR2 is YYEEEE. The CDR3 runs to 14 residues. Trimming removed 0 bases at V and 3 bases at J, with 8 bases between. CDR3 sequence: CASSLEPGTDTQYF. DNA of the CDR3: TGTGCCAGCAGCTTGGAGCCGGGGACAGATACGCAGTATTTT.

The chain couples TRBV7-9 to TRBJ2-3; D unclear. The CDR3 length is 17 residues. Germline V gene data show CDR1 as SEHNR and CDR2 as FQNEAQ (reference sequence). Trimming took 5 bases from V and 3 from J, leaving 21 bases between them. CDR3 loop: CASSLKRGLQKTDTQYF. Here the CDR3 DNA reads TGTGCCAGCAGCCTCAAGAGAGGTCTTCAAAAGACAGATACGCAGTATTTT.

For the CDR3, the DNA is TGTGCCAGCAACCTAGGGGACAGGGCCTACGAGCAGTACTTC. It translates to CASNLGDRAYEQYF. The chain employs TRBV28 and TRBJ2-7, with 9 bases lining up with TRBD1. This CDR3 region has 14 residues. After removal of 7 bases from V and 2 bases from J, the junction contained 6 bases not matched to a gene. Germline V gene lookup returns CDR1 MDHEN and CDR2 SYDVKM.